Listed below are T cell receptor beta chains from one sample, sequenced in a study of PD-1 blockade in classical Hodgkin lymphoma. Clones were read by immunoSEQ multiplex PCR, and TCRdb kept only the in-frame ones, dropping some. In the table there are some 13,000 clones, around nine tenths of which are singletons. Specimen: peripheral blood mononuclear cells (PBMCs), collected at baseline. The receptors stem from a human donor with classical Hodgkin lymphoma. CDR3s include the opening cysteine and the closing phenylalanine or tryptophan. Fields, in order: CDR3 DNA, CDR3 protein, CDR3 length, J gene, D gene, clone size, V gene. D genes are given only for firm matches. Some rows have no size entry. The others give once, few or many, or a class for an expanded clone.

TGTGCCAGCAGCACCACCTCCGCGAATGAGCAGTTCTTC,CASSTTSANEQFF,13,TRBJ2-1,NA,NA,TRBV7-3
TGTGCCAGCAGCCCGACTGGCCCCAATGAGCAGTTCTTC,CASSPTGPNEQFF,13,TRBJ2-1,NA,NA,TRBV4-2
TGTGCCAGCAGCTTGGTCCTAGCGGGGAACAATGAGCAGTTCTTC,CASSLVLAGNNEQFF,15,TRBJ2-1,TRBD2,NA,TRBV5-4
TGTGCCAGCAGTACAGATCGTGAAGCTTTCTTT,CASSTDREAFF,11,TRBJ1-1,NA,few,TRBV5-4
TGTGCCAGCAGCTTAGATGGGGGGGTCACCGGGGAGCTGTTTTTT,CASSLDGGVTGELFF,15,TRBJ2-2,TRBD2,NA,TRBV11-3
TGTGCCAGCAGCTTTGACGGGGGCGAGCAGTACTTC,CASSFDGGEQYF,12,TRBJ2-7,NA,NA,TRBV11-3
TGTGCCAGCCGGAAGATCGGACAGGTTGAATATGGCTACACCTTC,CASRKIGQVEYGYTF,15,TRBJ1-2,TRBD1,NA,TRBV27
TGTGCCAGCAGCCAACCGGGAGCAACTAATGAAAAACTGTTTTTT,CASSQPGATNEKLFF,15,TRBJ1-4,NA,large,TRBV4-2
TGTGCCAGCAGATCCGTAAATCAGCCCCAGCATTTT,CASRSVNQPQHF,12,TRBJ1-5,NA,few,TRBV6-5
TGTGCCAGTAGTGCCACCGGGACAGGCTATGGCTACACCTTC,CASSATGTGYGYTF,14,TRBJ1-2,TRBD1,NA,TRBV19
TGTGCCAGCTCACCCTCGACAGGGTTCAGCTTTAAAGAGACCCAGTACTTC,CASSPSTGFSFKETQYF,17,TRBJ2-5,TRBD1,NA,TRBV18
TGTGCCAGCTCGCAAAGGACAGCAACTAATGAAAAACTGTTTTTT,CASSQRTATNEKLFF,15,TRBJ1-4,NA,NA,TRBV18
TGTGCCAGCAGTTACCCCTCCACAGATACGCAGTATTTT,CASSYPSTDTQYF,13,TRBJ2-3,NA,NA,TRBV6-5
TGTGCCACCAGCAGAGATTACGGGCCAGTATTCACCGGGGAGCTGTTTTTT,CATSRDYGPVFTGELFF,17,TRBJ2-2,NA,NA,TRBV15
TGCGCCAGCAGGCCCTATAACCGGGACAGGCCTGACGAGCAGTACTTC,CASRPYNRDRPDEQYF,16,TRBJ2-7,TRBD1,NA,TRBV10-2
TGCAGCGTTGACAGGGCAAAGACTGAAGCTTTCTTT,CSVDRAKTEAFF,12,TRBJ1-1,NA,NA,TRBV29-1
TGTGCCAGTGGATATGCGGAGTACTACAATGAGCAGTTCTTC,CASGYAEYYNEQFF,14,TRBJ2-1,NA,NA,TRBV19
TGTGCCAGCAGTTCTTTCCCACAGGAGCTTGAAGCTTTCTTT,CASSSFPQELEAFF,14,TRBJ1-1,NA,NA,TRBV6-6
TGTGCCAGTAGTATTAATAGTGGGACTAACACCGGGGAGCTGTTTTTT,CASSINSGTNTGELFF,16,TRBJ2-2,NA,NA,TRBV19
TGTGCCAGCAGTATAGGAGAGACCCAGTACTTC,CASSIGETQYF,11,TRBJ2-5,NA,NA,TRBV6-5
TGTGCCAGCAGTTTATCCGGATGGGGGCGGAAGAACACTGAAGCTTTCTTT,CASSLSGWGRKNTEAFF,17,TRBJ1-1,NA,NA,TRBV27
TGTGCCAGCAGTTCTAGACTAGCTGTGGGCAAAAACATTCAGTACTTC,CASSSRLAVGKNIQYF,16,TRBJ2-4,TRBD2,NA,TRBV27
TGTGCCAGCAGCTCCCCGCGGTTAGACAGCTCCTACAATGAGCAGTTCTTC,CASSSPRLDSSYNEQFF,17,TRBJ2-1,NA,NA,TRBV28
TGTGCCAGCAGCTTTAGCGGGAGCTCCTACGAGCAGTACTTC,CASSFSGSSYEQYF,14,TRBJ2-7,TRBD2,NA,TRBV9
TGTGCCAGCAGTTACCGGAGAGGGCAGGGGGAGCTGTTTTTT,CASSYRRGQGELFF,14,TRBJ2-2,NA,NA,TRBV10-3
TGTGCCAGCAGACTAAACACAGGGGCCAATCAGCCCCAGCATTTT,CASRLNTGANQPQHF,15,TRBJ1-5,TRBD1,once,TRBV6-5
TGTGCCAGCAGCCACCGACTAGCGGGGGGCACAGATACGCAGTATTTT,CASSHRLAGGTDTQYF,16,TRBJ2-3,TRBD2,NA,TRBV4-2
TGTGCCAGCAGCCCCAGGGGCCCGGGAGTGAACACTGAAGCTTTCTTT,CASSPRGPGVNTEAFF,16,TRBJ1-1,NA,once,TRBV7-9
TGTGCCAGCAGCCAAGGAGCGACGGGGAATCAGCCCCAGCATTTT,CASSQGATGNQPQHF,15,TRBJ1-5,NA,NA,TRBV4-2
TGTGCCAGCAGTTTAGTGGGGGGGAATCAGCCCCAGCATTTT,CASSLVGGNQPQHF,14,TRBJ1-5,NA,once,TRBV27
TGTGCCAGTACCATTGGGAGCCTGCGACAGAACACTGAAGCTTTCTTT,CASTIGSLRQNTEAFF,16,TRBJ1-1,NA,NA,TRBV19
TGCGCCAGCAGCCAACAAGCGGCAGGAGACGAAAAACTGTTTTTT,CASSQQAAGDEKLFF,15,TRBJ1-4,NA,NA,TRBV4-1
TGCGCCAGCAGCGGGGCGGATACGCAGTATTTT,CASSGADTQYF,11,TRBJ2-3,NA,once,TRBV10-2
TGTGCCAGCAGTCCCCAGACAGCAACCTACCAAGAGACCCAGTACTTC,CASSPQTATYQETQYF,16,TRBJ2-5,NA,NA,TRBV27
TGTGCCAGCTCACCAAGGGGAACTAGCGGGAGTGGCAATGAGCAGTTCTTC,CASSPRGTSGSGNEQFF,17,TRBJ2-1,TRBD2,NA,TRBV18
TGTGCCAGTAGTATAGTTAAGGGGGCATTCGATGGCTACACCTTC,CASSIVKGAFDGYTF,15,TRBJ1-2,TRBD1,NA,TRBV19
TGTGCCAGTAGTAGACAGGGGGCACGGGAGACCCAGTACTTC,CASSRQGARETQYF,14,TRBJ2-5,TRBD1,once,TRBV19
TGTGCCAGCAGCTTACTACGGACGAACACTGAAGCTTTCTTT,CASSLLRTNTEAFF,14,TRBJ1-1,NA,once,TRBV7-9
TGCGCCAGCAGCCAATACGGGGATACGCAGTATTTT,CASSQYGDTQYF,12,TRBJ2-3,NA,NA,TRBV4-1
TGTGCCAGCAGCTGGAGGCGACTAGCGGGGGGTCAAAGCACAGATACGCAGTATTTT,CASSWRRLAGGQSTDTQYF,19,TRBJ2-3,TRBD2,NA,TRBV11-2
TGTGCCAGCAGCTCCACGGGGGGGACAGGGCCCTACGAGCAGTACTTC,CASSSTGGTGPYEQYF,16,TRBJ2-7,NA,NA,TRBV7-9
TGCACCAGCAGCCAAGTGAGGACTAGCGGGAGAGGTCCGGGGGAGACCCAGTACTTC,CTSSQVRTSGRGPGETQYF,19,TRBJ2-5,NA,NA,TRBV1
TGCGCCAGCAGCCCAGACCCAACAGGGGTAGTAAAGACCCAGTACTTC,CASSPDPTGVVKTQYF,16,TRBJ2-5,TRBD1,NA,TRBV5-1
TGTGCCAGCAGTTTACGACAGTTGAACACTGAAGCTTTCTTT,CASSLRQLNTEAFF,14,TRBJ1-1,NA,NA,TRBV28
TGTGCCAGCAGTTCGGAGACAGGGACCTACGAGCAGTACTTC,CASSSETGTYEQYF,14,TRBJ2-7,TRBD1,NA,TRBV27
TGTGCCAGCAGTCCCGGACAGATCTACGAACAGTACTTC,CASSPGQIYEQYF,13,TRBJ2-7,NA,NA,TRBV28
TGTGCCAGTAGTAGACAGGCCTCCTCTGGAAACACCATATATTTT,CASSRQASSGNTIYF,15,TRBJ1-3,NA,NA,TRBV19
TGTGCCAGCAGCCCGGACCCCTACGAGCAGTACTTC,CASSPDPYEQYF,12,TRBJ2-7,NA,NA,TRBV28
TGTGCCAGCAGCCCCGGACTAGGGAACACCGGGGAGCTGTTTTTT,CASSPGLGNTGELFF,15,TRBJ2-2,TRBD2,NA,TRBV7-9
TGTGCCAGCAGGAGGACAGGGCGTAATCAGCCCCAGCATTTT,CASRRTGRNQPQHF,14,TRBJ1-5,TRBD1,NA,TRBV6-5
TGTGCCAGCAGCTTAGCGGTAGCGGGAGATACGCAGTATTTT,CASSLAVAGDTQYF,14,TRBJ2-3,TRBD2,NA,TRBV7-9
TGTGCCTCACACACAGGGACCACTGAAGCTTTCTTT,CASHTGTTEAFF,12,TRBJ1-1,NA,NA,TRBV10-3
TGCGCCAGCAGCTTGGGGACAGAGGGGGAGACCCAGTACTTC,CASSLGTEGETQYF,14,TRBJ2-5,NA,NA,TRBV5-1
TGTGCCTGGAGTTCCTTCAATGAGCAGTTCTTC,CAWSSFNEQFF,11,TRBJ2-1,NA,NA,TRBV30
TGTGCCAGCACTAGGGGACGGGATCTGCTTTACAATGAGCAGTTCTTC,CASTRGRDLLYNEQFF,16,TRBJ2-1,NA,NA,TRBV9
TGTGCCAGCAGTTTCCACGCTGACCTATTCTACGAGCAGTACTTC,CASSFHADLFYEQYF,15,TRBJ2-7,NA,NA,TRBV28
TGTGCCAGCGCCTGGGATAGCGGGGCCTACAATGAGCAGTTCTTC,CASAWDSGAYNEQFF,15,TRBJ2-1,TRBD2,NA,TRBV6-1